This TCR beta chain is from a study of T cell repertoires in cytomegalovirus infection. Study-wide context: The public TCR beta signatures pointed to both CMV infection and matching HLA type. Study observations and caveats: Individuals carrying CMV plus the relevant HLA were identified by cumulative frequency of public TCR beta families. CMV-specific TCR beta clonotypes restricted by HLA-C were the ones dominating the ex vivo response.

Trimming stripped 3 bases from V and 6 bases from J, with 9 bases between. This CDR3 comprises 12 residues. The V gene's germline CDR1 is DFQATT and CDR2 SNEGSKA (reference sequence). Using its own MiXCR run on the reads, TCRdb lists one record per CDR3 protein. Of more than 650,000 distinct CDR3 sequences detected, approximately 34% appear once; the ten largest clones hold 2.5% to 3.5%. For this clonotype: No antigen is known for it.

The source material was PBMCs. This TCR derives from a human donor in good health (CMV status not recorded). Some clones in this sample may be carry-over from other donors' samples. The V and J genes are TRBV20-1 and TRBJ1-5; D ambiguous. Here the CDR3 DNA reads TGCAGTGCTAGGATCCCGGGTCAGCCCCAGCATTTT. Its protein product is CSARIPGQPQHF.